This T cell receptor beta chain was sequenced in a study of blood T cell repertoires in COVID-19. Study-level information: Specimens from acute and convalescent COVID-19 originated in the United States, Italy and Spain. Sample material is recorded as cDNA or gDNA derived from T cells, B-cell-depleted T cells, or PBMCs.

With 5 bases removed from V and 8 bases from J, the gap between germline ends came to 18 bases. This CDR3 is 14 amino acids long. Germline V lookup: CDR1 SEHNR, CDR2 FQNEAQ (reference sequence). Per the original methods: It was from reference gene primer amplification that nucleated cell counts were estimated. Assay used: immunoSEQ multiplex PCR; TCRdb lists only in-frame clones, some missing. V, J and clone size are those of that table, while D and trimming were read from the DNA. The sample lists 110,000 or so clones, approximately 90% occurring once. The chain employs TRBV7-9 and TRBJ1-2; D is undetermined. The sample taken for sequencing was peripheral blood. This TCR came from a woman in her forties or fifties with acute or convalescent COVID-19. CDR3 protein: CASSATDGLGGYTF. The CDR3 bases are TGTGCCAGCAGCGCTACGGACGGACTTGGAGGCTACACCTTC. Variable domain in full (rest from reference TRBV7-9 and TRBJ1-2): DTGVSQNPRHKITKRGQNVTFRCDPISEHNRLYWYRQTLGQGPEFLTYFQNEAQLEKSRLLSDRFSAERPKGSFSTLEIQRTEQGDSAMYLCASSATDGLGGYTFGSGTRLTVV.